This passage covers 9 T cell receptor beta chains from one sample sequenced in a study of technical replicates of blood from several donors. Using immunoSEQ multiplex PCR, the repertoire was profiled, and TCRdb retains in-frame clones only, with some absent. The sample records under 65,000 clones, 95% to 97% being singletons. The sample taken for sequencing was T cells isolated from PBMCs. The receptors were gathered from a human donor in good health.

The chain's CDR3 is CASSYSAGGHQPQHF. The CDR3 DNA is TGTGCCAGCAGTTACTCGGCAGGGGGACATCAGCCCCAGCATTTT. The J gene is TRBJ1-5, the V gene TRBV6-5; 7 bases line up with TRBD1. The J segment lost 5 bases and the V segment lost 0 bases, leaving 4 bases of the junction unmatched. The CDR3 consists of 15 residues. The germline gives CDR1 MNHEY, CDR2 SVGAGI.

The CDR3 DNA reads TGTGCCAGCAGCTTGGAGTACAGTTCGGAGACCCAGTACTTC. This codes for CASSLEYSSETQYF. The V call is TRBV5-4, the J call TRBJ2-5; D is ambiguous. Germline V lookup: CDR1 SGHNT, CDR2 YYREEE (reference sequence). The V end was cut by 0 bases, the J end by 5 bases, with 11 bases between. The CDR3 extends over 14 amino acids.

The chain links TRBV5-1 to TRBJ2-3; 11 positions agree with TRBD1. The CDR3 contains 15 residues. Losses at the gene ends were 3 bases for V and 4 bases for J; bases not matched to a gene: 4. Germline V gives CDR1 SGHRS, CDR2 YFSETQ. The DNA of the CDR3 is TGCGCCAGCAGCTCCGGGACAGGGGGACCAGATACGCAGTATTTT. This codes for CASSSGTGGPDTQYF.

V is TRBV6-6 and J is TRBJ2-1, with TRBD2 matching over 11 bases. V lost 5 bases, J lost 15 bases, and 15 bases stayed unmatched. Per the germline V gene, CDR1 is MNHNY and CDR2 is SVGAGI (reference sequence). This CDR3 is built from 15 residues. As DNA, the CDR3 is TGTGCCAGCAGTCTCTCCGGGACTAGCGGCCACGGGGGGTTCTTC. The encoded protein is CASSLSGTSGHGGFF.

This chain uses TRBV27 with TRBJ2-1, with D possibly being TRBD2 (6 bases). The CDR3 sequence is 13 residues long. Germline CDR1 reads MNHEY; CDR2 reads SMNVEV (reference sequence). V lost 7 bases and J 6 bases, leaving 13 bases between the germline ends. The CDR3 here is CASKIADGNEQFF. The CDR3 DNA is TGTGCCAGCAAAATAGCGGACGGCAATGAGCAGTTCTTC.

The CDR3 spells CASSLGTGSYNEQFF. The CDR3 DNA follows: TGTGCCAGCAGCCTGGGGACAGGGTCCTACAATGAGCAGTTCTTC. The rearrangement links TRBV13 to TRBJ2-1, with 9 bases matching TRBD1. Germline V gives CDR1 PRHDT, CDR2 FYEKMQ (reference sequence). V dropped 5 bases and J dropped 1; count of bases not matched to a gene: 3. The CDR3 totals 15 residues.

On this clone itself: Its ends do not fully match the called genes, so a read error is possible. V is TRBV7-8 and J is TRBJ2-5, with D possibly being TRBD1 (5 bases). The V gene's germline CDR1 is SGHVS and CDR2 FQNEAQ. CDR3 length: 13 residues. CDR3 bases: TGTGCCAGCAGCCCCCGCACCATTCCCTTCAGGGACTTC. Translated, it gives CASSPRTIPFRDF.

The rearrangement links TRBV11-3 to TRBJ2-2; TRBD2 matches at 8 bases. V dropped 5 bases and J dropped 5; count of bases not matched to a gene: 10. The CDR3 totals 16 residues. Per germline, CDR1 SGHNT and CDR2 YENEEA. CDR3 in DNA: TGTGCCAGCAGCGGTAGCGGGAACCAAGCAACCGGGGAGCTGTTTTTT. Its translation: CASSGSGNQATGELFF.

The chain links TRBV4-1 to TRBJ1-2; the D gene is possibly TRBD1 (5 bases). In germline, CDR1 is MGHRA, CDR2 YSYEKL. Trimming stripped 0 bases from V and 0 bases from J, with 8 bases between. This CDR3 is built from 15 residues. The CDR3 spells CASSQEAGTNYGYTF. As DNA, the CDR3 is TGCGCCAGCAGCCAAGAGGCAGGGACTAACTATGGCTACACCTTC.